This T cell receptor (beta chain) derives from a study of T cell repertoires in ileal Crohn's disease. Study summary: 35% were active smokers at surgery; median disease duration was around 7.9 years.

Concerning this clone itself: Its antigen remains unidentified.

Libraries were prepared by immunoSEQ multiplex PCR; TCRdb keeps only in-frame clonotypes and omits some of them. The profile shows 6,500 to 7,500 clones, roughly 70% of them singletons. Study findings and constraints: Endoscopic recurrence occurred in every patient whose clonality exceeded 26.8%.

V lost 5 bases and J lost 6; bases outside the gene matches: 22. Germline V CDR1 and CDR2: SNHLY, FYNNEI. The CDR3 consists of 21 residues. Sequenced material: ileal tissue. The genes are TRBV2 and TRBJ2-1, with 13 bases identical to TRBD2. This receptor was identified in an adult with Crohn's disease. The CDR3: CASSQLNTLAGGPFPLNEQFF. CDR3 nucleotide sequence: TGTGCCAGCAGTCAGCTCAACACACTAGCGGGGGGGCCTTTCCCTCTCAATGAGCAGTTCTTC.